One sample yielded the 21 T cell receptor beta chains listed below, sequenced in a study of blood T cells in healthy people across ages. It was with a sample-barcoded 5' primer and a J-beta primer mix that a second PCR of roughly 7 to 12 cycles was run. TCRdb reprocessed the 5' RACE reads with MiXCR, giving one entry per CDR3 protein. The repertoire includes 1.5 million to 2 million distinct CDR3 sequences, about 28% of them detected once, and 7.7% sits in the top ten. Material for sequencing was blood. All receptors derive from a woman aged 25 to 39 in good health.

Ten or more counts support this clonotype. This chain's CDR3 is CASSEGGTGANVLTF. DNA of the CDR3: TGTGCCAGCAGCGAGGGGGGAACTGGGGCCAACGTCCTGACTTTC. The V gene is TRBV5-6, the J gene TRBJ2-6; D might be TRBD1 or TRBD2, each matching 6 bases. V was shortened by 4 bases and J by 2 bases, with 10 bases between the two germline ends. The CDR3 totals 15 residues. CDR1 and CDR2 from the germline V gene are SGHDT and YYEEEE.

On this clonotype: A much larger clone differs from this one at a single base, so this may be a read error. This chain connects TRBV20-1 to TRBJ2-5; D assignment may be TRBD1 or TRBD2 (5 bases each). With the DNA end fitting TRBJ2-7 better, the J assignment may be wrong. Germline V gene data show CDR1 as DFQATT and CDR2 as SNEGSKA (reference sequence). The CDR3 is made up of 13 amino acids. In DNA form, the CDR3 reads TGCAGTTCTAGGGGCGGACTTTCCCACGAGCAGTACTTC. It encodes CSSRGGLSHEQYF.

There are many counts of this clonotype. The chain uses TRBV20-1 and TRBJ2-5; 7 bases align to TRBD1. The J call may be faulty, since TRBJ2-7 better matches the DNA end. CDR3 size: 12 residues. The germline V gene has CDR1 DFQATT and CDR2 SNEGSKA (reference sequence). The CDR3 reads CSATGGMYEQYF. DNA of the CDR3: TGCAGTGCTACAGGGGGTATGTACGAGCAGTACTTC.

This clonotype was found a few times. The chain combines TRBV28 with TRBJ1-2; D is possibly TRBD1 (6 bases). CDR1 and CDR2 (germline): MDHEN, SYDVKM. Between the trimmed V and J ends, which lost 5 bases and 0 bases, there was a span of 10 bases. The CDR3 consists of 14 residues. The CDR3 reads CASSMGTTNYGYTF. The CDR3 DNA follows: TGTGCCAGCAGTATGGGGACAACTAACTATGGCTACACCTTC.

This rearrangement joins TRBV7-2 to TRBJ1-4; TRBD1 is a possible D gene (6 bases). CDR1 and CDR2 (germline): SGHTA, FQGNSA. This CDR3 contains 14 residues. V lost 5 bases, J lost 7 bases, and 14 bases lay in between. CDR3 protein: CASSAGDITEKLFF. CDR3 DNA sequence: TGTGCCAGCAGCGCCGGGGACATTACTGAAAAACTGTTTTTT.

This clonotype was seen once. The chain couples TRBV7-9 to TRBJ2-1; possible D gene TRBD2, 6 bases. This CDR3 contains 15 residues. Germline V gene sequence: CDR1 SEHNR, CDR2 FQNEAQ (reference sequence). Between the trimmed V and J ends, which lost 5 bases and 4 bases, there was a span of 15 bases. The CDR3 nucleotides are TGTGCCAGCAGCCACGGGACTGAGGCGTACAATGAGCAGTTCTTC. Protein: CASSHGTEAYNEQFF.

Regarding this clonotype: A single base separates this from a much larger clone, so it may be a read error. The V gene is TRBV12-3 or TRBV12-4, the J gene TRBJ2-1; D may be TRBD1 or TRBD2 (5 bases each). The CDR3 has 13 residues. The chain's CDR3 is CASSLGVVNERFF. CDR3 nucleotides: TGTGCCAGCAGCCTGGGGGTCGTCAATGAGCGGTTCTTC.

In its sample, this clonotype was seen many times. The chain carries TRBV29-1 and TRBJ2-7; D is possibly TRBD1 (8 bases). Trimming shortened V by 6 bases and J by 1 base, and 16 bases separated the two germline ends. In germline, CDR1 is SQVTM, CDR2 ANQGSEA. The CDR3 consists of 14 residues. This chain's CDR3 is CSVAGQEFSYEQYF. The CDR3 DNA sequence: TGCAGCGTAGCGGGACAGGAGTTTTCCTACGAGCAGTACTTC.

This clonotype was counted only a few times. Germline is not matched at one junction end, which may reflect a read error. The V and J genes are TRBV20-1 and TRBJ2-5; the match to TRBD2 covers 12 bases. CDR1 and CDR2 (germline): DFQATT, SNEGSKA (reference sequence). The CDR3 spans 14 residues. The CDR3, as DNA: TGCGGTGCTTTGACTAGCGGGGGCGGTGAGACCCAGTACTTC. Translating it yields CGALTSGGGETQYF.

This clonotype was found a few times. The chain recombines TRBV5-1 with TRBJ1-2; a weak D match, TRBD1 (6 bases). V was trimmed by 4 bases and J by 3 bases, leaving 19 bases between them. The CDR3 consists of 16 residues. Germline CDR1 reads SGHRS; CDR2 reads YFSETQ. CDR3 nucleotide sequence: TGCGCCAGCAGCCCCGTTAGGCGGGGGCTGGACTATGGCTACACCTTC. It specifies CASSPVRRGLDYGYTF.

The chain employs TRBV5-1 and TRBJ2-5; D may be TRBD2 (7 bases). The V gene's germline CDR1 is SGHRS and CDR2 YFSETQ. This CDR3 has 17 amino acids. V gave up 4 bases and J gave up 5 bases, with 24 bases separating them. The CDR3 loop is CASSPGLGGGFTETQYF. In DNA, the CDR3 is TGCGCCAGCAGCCCTGGGCTTGGCGGGGGCTTTACGGAGACCCAGTACTTC.

This clonotype was detected a few times. The V gene is TRBV28, the J gene TRBJ1-1; D is unclear. This CDR3 has 16 residues. Germline V gene lookup returns CDR1 MDHEN and CDR2 SYDVKM. Between the trimmed V and J ends, which lost 5 bases and 6 bases, there was a span of 22 bases. CDR3 sequence: CASSPHVIGANPEAFF. The DNA of the CDR3 is TGTGCCAGCAGTCCTCATGTCATCGGTGCCAACCCTGAAGCTTTCTTT.

Note on this clonotype: A much larger clone sits a single nucleotide away, making a read error possible. The chain uses TRBV4-1 and TRBJ2-5; 10 bases are shared with TRBD2. V gave up 10 bases and J gave up 11 bases; unmatched junction bases: 19. The CDR3 contains 15 residues. Germline-derived CDR1 and CDR2 are MGHRA and YSYEKL. CDR3 DNA sequence: TGCGCCACGGGATTAAGCGGGGGGGCGACTAATGAGCAGTACTTC. Translating gives CATGLSGGATNEQYF.

This clonotype was counted many times. This chain links TRBV20-1 with TRBJ2-7; no definite D call. V was clipped by 1 base and J by 6 bases, with 13 bases between them. Germline values: CDR1 DFQATT, CDR2 SNEGSKA (reference sequence). The CDR3 spans 13 residues. For the CDR3, the DNA is TGCAGTGCTAGAGTCCCAGTTCGAGGCGAGCAGTACTTC. Translating it yields CSARVPVRGEQYF.

This clonotype occurred many times. The CDR3 DNA follows: TGTGCCAGCAAGGCCGGGACTTACTCCTACGAGCAGTACTTC. Translated: CASKAGTYSYEQYF. This chain joins TRBV2 and TRBJ2-7; possibly TRBD2 for D (6 bases). The CDR3 length is 14 residues. CDR1 is SNHLY, CDR2 FYNNEI, per germline. V was cut by 7 bases and J by 0 bases, with 13 bases left in between.

This clonotype was recorded a few times. The V and J genes are TRBV11-2 and TRBJ1-2; TRBD1 matches 9 bases. Per the germline V gene, CDR1 is SGHAT and CDR2 is FQNNGV. The CDR3 totals 15 residues. V was pared by 5 bases and J by 6 bases, with 10 bases of the junction left unmatched. The CDR3, as DNA: TGTGCCAGCAGCGCTCTACAGGGGGCAGGGGATGGCTACACCTTC. Its protein is CASSALQGAGDGYTF.

The CDR3 is CASSEARDLQETQYF. The DNA for the CDR3 is TGTGCCAGCAGTGAAGCCAGGGATCTCCAAGAGACCCAGTACTTC. V gene TRBV6-1 combines with J gene TRBJ2-5; a possible D gene is TRBD1 (5 bases). Trimming stripped 0 bases from V and 1 base from J, with 9 bases between. This CDR3 has 15 amino acids. Germline CDR1 reads MNHNS; CDR2 reads SASEGT.

This clonotype was seen only a few times. CDR3 protein: CATSGRTSGRVVTQYF. CDR3 nucleotide sequence: TGTGCCACCAGCGGACGGACTAGCGGGAGGGTGGTTACGCAGTATTTT. This chain connects TRBV15 to TRBJ2-3; 15 bases match TRBD2. The CDR3 runs to 16 residues. V lost 5 bases and J lost 8; bases outside the gene matches: 8. Germline V lookup: CDR1 LNHNV, CDR2 YYDKDF (reference sequence).

The rearrangement links TRBV12-3 or TRBV12-4 to TRBJ2-1; D is ambiguous. The CDR3 is made up of 15 amino acids. Trimming took off 1 base at V and 3 bases at J, with 10 bases between the two ends. This chain's CDR3 is CASSLGLSYYNEQFF. CDR3 in DNA: TGTGCCAGCAGTTTAGGGTTGTCGTACTACAATGAGCAGTTCTTC.

V usage is TRBV7-9 and J usage is TRBJ2-5; perhaps TRBD1 as D (5 bases). The ends were cut back, 1 base at V and 4 bases at J, with 19 bases in the middle. The germline gives CDR1 SEHNR, CDR2 FQNEAQ (reference sequence). The CDR3 has 17 amino acids. The CDR3 nucleotides are TGTGCCAGCAGCTTAGATAATTTAGGGGTACGGGCAGAGACCCAGTACTTC. Protein: CASSLDNLGVRAETQYF. The entire variable domain, with the rest obtained from reference TRBV7-9 and TRBJ2-5, is as follows: DTGVSQNPRHKITKRGQNVTFRCDPISEHNRLYWYRQTLGQGPEFLTYFQNEAQLEKSRLLSDRFSAERPKGSFSTLEIQRTEQGDSAMYLCASSLDNLGVRAETQYFGPGTRLLVL.

This clonotype has ten or more counts. The chain uses TRBV20-1 and TRBJ2-1; D is perhaps TRBD1 (5 bases). V was trimmed by 5 bases and J by 0 bases, leaving 20 bases between them. CDR1 is DFQATT, CDR2 SNEGSKA, per germline (reference sequence). CDR3 length: 17 residues. The CDR3 DNA reads as TGCAGTGCTCCAAGTCTGGCAGGGTACTCCTCCTACAATGAGCAGTTCTTC. Protein: CSAPSLAGYSSYNEQFF.